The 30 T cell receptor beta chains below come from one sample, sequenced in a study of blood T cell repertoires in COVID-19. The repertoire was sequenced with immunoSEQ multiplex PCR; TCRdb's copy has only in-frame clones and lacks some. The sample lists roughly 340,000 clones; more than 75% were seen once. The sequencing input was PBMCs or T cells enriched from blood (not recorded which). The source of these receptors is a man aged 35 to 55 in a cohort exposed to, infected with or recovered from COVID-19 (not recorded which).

CDR3 amino acids: CASSLHRFSGSYEQYF. As DNA, the CDR3 is TGCGCCAGCAGCTTGCATCGTTTTAGCGGCTCCTACGAGCAGTACTTC. The chain has TRBV5-1 and TRBJ2-7, with a tentative D call TRBD2 (6 bases). The germline V gene has CDR1 SGHRS and CDR2 YFSETQ. The CDR3 covers 16 residues. V shed 1 base and J shed 0 bases, with 14 bases lying between them.

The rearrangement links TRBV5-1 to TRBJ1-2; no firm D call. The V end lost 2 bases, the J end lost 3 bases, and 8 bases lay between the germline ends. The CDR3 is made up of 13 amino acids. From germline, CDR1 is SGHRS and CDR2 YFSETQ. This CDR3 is CASSFQADYGYTF. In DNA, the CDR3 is TGCGCCAGCAGCTTCCAGGCCGACTATGGCTACACCTTC.

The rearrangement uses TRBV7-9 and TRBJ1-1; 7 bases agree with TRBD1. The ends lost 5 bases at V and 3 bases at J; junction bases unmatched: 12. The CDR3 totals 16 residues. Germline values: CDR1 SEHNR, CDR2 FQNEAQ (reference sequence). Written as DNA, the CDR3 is TGTGCCAGCAGCGCCCGACAGGGAGCAGGGGACACTGAAGCTTTCTTT. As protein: CASSARQGAGDTEAFF.

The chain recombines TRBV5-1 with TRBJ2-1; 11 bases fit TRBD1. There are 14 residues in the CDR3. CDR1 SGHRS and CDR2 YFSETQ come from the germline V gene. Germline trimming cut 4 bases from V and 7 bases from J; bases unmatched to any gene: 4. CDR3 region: CASSQGTGGNEQFF. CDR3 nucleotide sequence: TGCGCCAGCAGCCAAGGGACAGGGGGGAATGAGCAGTTCTTC.

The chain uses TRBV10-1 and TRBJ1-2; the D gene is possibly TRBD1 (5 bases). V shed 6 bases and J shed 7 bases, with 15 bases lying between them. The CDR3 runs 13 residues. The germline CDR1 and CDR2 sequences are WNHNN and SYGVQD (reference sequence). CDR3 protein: CASSMSGSVGYTF. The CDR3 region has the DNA TGCGCCAGCAGCATGTCAGGGTCGGTTGGCTACACCTTC.

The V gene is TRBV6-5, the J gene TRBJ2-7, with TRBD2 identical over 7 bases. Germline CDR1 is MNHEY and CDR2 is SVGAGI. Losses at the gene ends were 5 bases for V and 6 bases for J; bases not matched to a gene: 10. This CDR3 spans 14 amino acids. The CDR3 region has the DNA TGTGCCAGCAGTCCCCGGGGAGGGGAAGGCGAGCAGTACTTC. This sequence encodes CASSPRGGEGEQYF.

For the CDR3, the DNA is TGTGCCACCAGGGCCGGGACAGAGAACACCGGGGAGCTGTTTTTT. It specifies CATRAGTENTGELFF. The chain carries TRBV24-1 and TRBJ2-2, with 7 bases that match TRBD1. The germline CDR1 and CDR2 sequences are KGHDR and SFDVKD. The CDR3 covers 15 residues. V lost 7 bases, J lost 1 base, and 5 bases stayed unmatched.

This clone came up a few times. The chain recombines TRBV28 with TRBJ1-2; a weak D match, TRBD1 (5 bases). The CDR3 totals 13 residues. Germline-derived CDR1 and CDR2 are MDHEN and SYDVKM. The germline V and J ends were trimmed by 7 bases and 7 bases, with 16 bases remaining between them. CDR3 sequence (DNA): TGTGCCAGCATGCTTGGGGGGAAGGTTGGCTACACCTTC. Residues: CASMLGGKVGYTF.

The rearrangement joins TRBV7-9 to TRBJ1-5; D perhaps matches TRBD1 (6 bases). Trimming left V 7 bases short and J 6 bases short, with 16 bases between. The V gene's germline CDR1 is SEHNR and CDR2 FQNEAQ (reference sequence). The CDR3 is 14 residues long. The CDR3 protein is CASTSGGGGQPQHF. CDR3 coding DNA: TGTGCCAGCACCTCGGGAGGGGGAGGTCAGCCCCAGCATTTT.

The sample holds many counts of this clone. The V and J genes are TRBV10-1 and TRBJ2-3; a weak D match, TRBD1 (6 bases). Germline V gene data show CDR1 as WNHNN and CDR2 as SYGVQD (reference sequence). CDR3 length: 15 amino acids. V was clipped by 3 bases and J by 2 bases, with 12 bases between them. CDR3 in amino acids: CASSEGTTHTDTQYF. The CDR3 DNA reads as TGCGCCAGCAGTGAAGGGACAACCCACACAGATACGCAGTATTTT.

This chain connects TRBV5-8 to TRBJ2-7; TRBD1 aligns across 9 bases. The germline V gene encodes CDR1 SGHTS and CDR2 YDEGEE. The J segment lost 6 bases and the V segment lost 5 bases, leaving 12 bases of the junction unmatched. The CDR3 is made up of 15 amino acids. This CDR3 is CASSGTGTGWGEQYF. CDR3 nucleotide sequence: TGTGCCAGCAGTGGGACCGGGACAGGGTGGGGCGAGCAGTACTTC.

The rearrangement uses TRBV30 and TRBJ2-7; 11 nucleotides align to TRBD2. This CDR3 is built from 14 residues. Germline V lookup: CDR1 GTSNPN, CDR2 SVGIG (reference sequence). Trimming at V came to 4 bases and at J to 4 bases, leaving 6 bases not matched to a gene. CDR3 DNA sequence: TGTGCCTGGACCAGGGGGACTAGCGGTTACGAGCAGTACTTC. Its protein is CAWTRGTSGYEQYF. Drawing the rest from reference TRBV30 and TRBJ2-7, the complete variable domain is SQTIHQWPATLVQPVGSPLSLECTVEGTSNPNLYWYRQAAGRGLQLLFYSVGIGQISSEVPQNLSASRPQDRQFILSSKKLLLSDSGFYLCAWTRGTSGYEQYFGPGTRLTVT.

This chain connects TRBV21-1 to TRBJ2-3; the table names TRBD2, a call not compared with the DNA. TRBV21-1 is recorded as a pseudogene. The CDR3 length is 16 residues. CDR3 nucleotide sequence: TGTGCCAGCAGCAAATGCCTAGCGGGAGGGAGAGATACGCAGTATTTT. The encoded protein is CASSKCLAGGRDTQYF.

CDR3 in amino acids: CASSEGLSGNTIYF. Written as DNA, the CDR3 is TGTGCCAGCAGTGAAGGGCTCTCTGGAAACACCATATATTTT. The V call is TRBV25-1, the J call TRBJ1-3; D remains ambiguous. Germline values: CDR1 MGHDK, CDR2 SYGVNS. The CDR3 extends over 14 amino acids. Trimming took off 2 bases at V and 0 bases at J, with 5 bases between the two ends.

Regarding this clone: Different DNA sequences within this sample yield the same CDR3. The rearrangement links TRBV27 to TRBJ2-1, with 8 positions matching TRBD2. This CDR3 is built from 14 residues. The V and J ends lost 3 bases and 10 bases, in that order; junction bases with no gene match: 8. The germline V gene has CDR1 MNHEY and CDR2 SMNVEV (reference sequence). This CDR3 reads CASSLGLAGGEQFF. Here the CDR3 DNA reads TGTGCCAGCAGTTTGGGGCTAGCGGGCGGCGAGCAGTTCTTC.

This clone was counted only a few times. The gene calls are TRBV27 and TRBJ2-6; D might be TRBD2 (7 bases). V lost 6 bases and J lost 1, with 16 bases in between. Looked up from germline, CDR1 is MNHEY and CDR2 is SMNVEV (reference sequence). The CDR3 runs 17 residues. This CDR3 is CASSPFGGRSGANVLTF. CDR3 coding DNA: TGTGCCAGCAGCCCGTTCGGGGGGCGGTCTGGGGCCAACGTCCTGACTTTC.

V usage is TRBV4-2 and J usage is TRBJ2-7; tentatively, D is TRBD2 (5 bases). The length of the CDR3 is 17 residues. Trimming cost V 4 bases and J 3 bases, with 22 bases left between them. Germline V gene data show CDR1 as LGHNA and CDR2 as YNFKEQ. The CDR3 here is CASSPQKGVSSDYEQYF. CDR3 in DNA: TGTGCCAGCAGCCCCCAAAAGGGCGTTAGTAGCGACTACGAGCAGTACTTC.

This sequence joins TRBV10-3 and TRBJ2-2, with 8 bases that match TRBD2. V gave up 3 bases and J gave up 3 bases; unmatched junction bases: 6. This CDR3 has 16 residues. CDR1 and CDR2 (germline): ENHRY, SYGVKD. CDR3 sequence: CAISDRREEYTGELFF. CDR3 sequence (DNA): TGTGCCATCAGTGATCGGCGGGAGGAATACACCGGGGAGCTGTTTTTT.

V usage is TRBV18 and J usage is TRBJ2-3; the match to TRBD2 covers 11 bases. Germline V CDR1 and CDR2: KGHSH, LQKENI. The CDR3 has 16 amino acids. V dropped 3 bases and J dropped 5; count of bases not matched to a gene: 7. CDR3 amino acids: CASSPKLAGDGDTQYF. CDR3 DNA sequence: TGTGCCAGCTCACCGAAACTAGCGGGAGACGGAGATACGCAGTATTTT.

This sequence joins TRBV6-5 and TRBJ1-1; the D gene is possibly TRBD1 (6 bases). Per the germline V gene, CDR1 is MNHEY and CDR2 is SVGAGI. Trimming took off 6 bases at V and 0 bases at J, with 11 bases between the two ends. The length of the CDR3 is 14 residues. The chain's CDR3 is CASRPTGMNTEAFF. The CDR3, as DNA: TGTGCCAGCAGACCGACAGGTATGAACACTGAAGCTTTCTTT.

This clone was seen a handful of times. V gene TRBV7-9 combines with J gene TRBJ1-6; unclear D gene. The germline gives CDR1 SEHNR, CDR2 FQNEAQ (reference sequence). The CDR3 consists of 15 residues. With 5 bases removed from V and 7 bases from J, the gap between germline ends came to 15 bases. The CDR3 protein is CASSIRTGRNSPLHF. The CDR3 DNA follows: TGTGCCAGCAGCATCCGGACTGGAAGAAATTCACCCCTCCACTTT.

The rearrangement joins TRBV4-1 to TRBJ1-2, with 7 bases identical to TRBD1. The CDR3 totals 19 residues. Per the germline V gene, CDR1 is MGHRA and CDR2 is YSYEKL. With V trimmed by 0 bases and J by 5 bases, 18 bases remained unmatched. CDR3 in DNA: TGCGCCAGCAGCCAAGAGAAAATACGGGACAGAAAGTATCTTTATGGCTACACCTTC. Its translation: CASSQEKIRDRKYLYGYTF.

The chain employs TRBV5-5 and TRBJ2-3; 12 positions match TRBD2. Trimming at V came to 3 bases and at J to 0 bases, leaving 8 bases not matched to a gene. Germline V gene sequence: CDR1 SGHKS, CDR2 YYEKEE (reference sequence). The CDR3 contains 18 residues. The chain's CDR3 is CASSYGPSGRVSTDTQYF. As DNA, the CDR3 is TGTGCCAGCAGCTATGGTCCTAGCGGGAGGGTAAGCACAGATACGCAGTATTTT.

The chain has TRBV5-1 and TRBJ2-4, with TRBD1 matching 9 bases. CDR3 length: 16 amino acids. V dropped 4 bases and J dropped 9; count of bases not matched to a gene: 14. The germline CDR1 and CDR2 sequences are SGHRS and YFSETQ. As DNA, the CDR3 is TGCGCCAGCAGCCTCAACTCGGGACAGGGTTACGGCATTCAGTACTTC. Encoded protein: CASSLNSGQGYGIQYF.

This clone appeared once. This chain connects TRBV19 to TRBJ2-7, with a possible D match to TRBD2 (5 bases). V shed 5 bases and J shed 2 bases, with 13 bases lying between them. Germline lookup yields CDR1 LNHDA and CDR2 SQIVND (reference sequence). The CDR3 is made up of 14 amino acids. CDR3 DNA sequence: TGTGCCAGTAGTCTCGGACTGATAACCTACGAGCAGTACTTC. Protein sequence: CASSLGLITYEQYF.

CDR3 sequence: CANSYRGSTDTQYF. DNA for the CDR3: TGTGCCAACTCATACCGGGGAAGCACAGATACGCAGTATTTT. The chain has TRBV28 and TRBJ2-3; TRBD2 might be the D (5 bases). The CDR3 is 14 residues long. The germline CDR1 and CDR2 sequences are MDHEN and SYDVKM. V shed 10 bases and J shed 0 bases, with 14 bases lying between them.

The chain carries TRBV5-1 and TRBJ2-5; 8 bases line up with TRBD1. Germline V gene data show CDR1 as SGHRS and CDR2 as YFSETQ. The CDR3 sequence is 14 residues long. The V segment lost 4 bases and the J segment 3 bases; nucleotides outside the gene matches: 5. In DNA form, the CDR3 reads TGCGCCAGCAGCGCGGGACAGGACGAAGAGACCCAGTACTTC. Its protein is CASSAGQDEETQYF.

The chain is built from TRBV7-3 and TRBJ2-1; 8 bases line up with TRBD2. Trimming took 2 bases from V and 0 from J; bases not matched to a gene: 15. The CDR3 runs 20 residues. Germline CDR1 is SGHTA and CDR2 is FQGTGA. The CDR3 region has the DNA TGTGCCAGCAGCTTAGGGGGCCGGGGTAGCGGGGTGAGCTCCTACAATGAGCAGTTCTTC. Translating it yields CASSLGGRGSGVSSYNEQFF.

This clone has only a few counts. The CDR3 here is CASSTRQGTPEAFF. Written as DNA, the CDR3 is TGTGCCAGTAGTACACGGCAGGGTACACCTGAAGCTTTCTTT. This chain connects TRBV19 to TRBJ1-1; D perhaps matches TRBD1 (5 bases). Per the germline V gene, CDR1 is LNHDA and CDR2 is SQIVND (reference sequence). The CDR3 is 14 amino acids. V lost 4 bases and J 6 bases, leaving 15 bases between the germline ends. The whole variable domain, filled in from reference TRBV19 and TRBJ1-1, reads DGGITQSPKYLFRKEGQNVTLSCEQNLNHDAMYWYRQDPGQGLRLIYYSQIVNDFQKGDIAEGYSVSREKKESFPLTVTSAQKNPTAFYLCASSTRQGTPEAFFGQGTRLTVV.

The CDR3 bases are TGTGCCAGCCCCCAGGACAGACCAAATTTAAATCAGCCCCAGCATTTT. Amino acids: CASPQDRPNLNQPQHF. The rearrangement uses TRBV7-6 and TRBJ1-5, with D maybe TRBD1 (6 bases). The CDR3 is 16 amino acids. Germline loops: CDR1 SGHVS, CDR2 FNYEAQ. Trimming pared 8 bases from V and 4 bases from J, leaving 21 bases between.